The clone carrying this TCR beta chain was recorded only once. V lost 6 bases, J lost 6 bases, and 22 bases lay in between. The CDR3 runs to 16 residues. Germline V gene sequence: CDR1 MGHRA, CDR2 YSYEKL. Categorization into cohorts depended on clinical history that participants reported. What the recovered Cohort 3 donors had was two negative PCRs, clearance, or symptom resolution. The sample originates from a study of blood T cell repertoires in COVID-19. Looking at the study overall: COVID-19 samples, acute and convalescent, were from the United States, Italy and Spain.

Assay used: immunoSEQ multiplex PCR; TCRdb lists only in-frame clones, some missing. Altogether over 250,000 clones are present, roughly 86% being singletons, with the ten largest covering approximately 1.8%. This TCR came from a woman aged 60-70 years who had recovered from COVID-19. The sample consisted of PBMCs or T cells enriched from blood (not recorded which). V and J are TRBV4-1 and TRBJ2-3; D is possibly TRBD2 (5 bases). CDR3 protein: CASRPAPGGPRDTQYF. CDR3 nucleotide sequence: TGCGCCAGCAGACCCGCGCCCGGCGGGCCCCGCGATACGCAGTATTTT.